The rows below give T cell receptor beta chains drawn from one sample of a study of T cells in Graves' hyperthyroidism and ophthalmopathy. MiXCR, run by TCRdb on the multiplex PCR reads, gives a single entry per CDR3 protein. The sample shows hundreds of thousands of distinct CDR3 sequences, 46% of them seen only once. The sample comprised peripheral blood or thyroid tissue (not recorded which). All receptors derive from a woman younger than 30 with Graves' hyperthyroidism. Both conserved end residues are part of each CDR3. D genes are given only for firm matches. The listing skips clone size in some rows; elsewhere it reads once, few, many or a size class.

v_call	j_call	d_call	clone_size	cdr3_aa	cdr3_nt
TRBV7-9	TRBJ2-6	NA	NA	CASSLGRTQDPSGANGLTF	TGTGCCAGCAGCTTAGGGAGGACTCAGGATCCCTCTGGGGCCAACGGCCTGACTTTC
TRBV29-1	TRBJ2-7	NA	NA	CSVGHGTEIYEQYF	TGCAGCGTTGGACATGGCACCGAGATCTACGAGCAGTACTTC
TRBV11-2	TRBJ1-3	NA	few	CASSPPDRRSGNTIYF	TGTGCCAGCTCACCACCGGACAGACGCTCTGGAAACACCATATATTTT
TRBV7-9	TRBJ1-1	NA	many	CASSANRNTEAFF	TGTGCCAGCAGCGCGAACAGGAACACTGAAGCTTTCTTT
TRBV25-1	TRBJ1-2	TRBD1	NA	CAWSKAGQGAFYTF	TGTGCCTGGAGTAAAGCGGGACAGGGGGCATTCTACACCTTC
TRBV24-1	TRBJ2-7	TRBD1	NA	CATSDLGGQEQYF	TGTGCCACCAGTGATTTGGGGGGACAGGAGCAGTACTTC
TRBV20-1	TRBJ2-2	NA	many	CSAENTGELFF	TGCAGTGCTGAGAACACCGGGGAGCTGTTTTTT
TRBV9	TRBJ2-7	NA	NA	CASSDVTEQHF	TGTGCCAGCAGTGACGTCACAGAGCAGCACTTC
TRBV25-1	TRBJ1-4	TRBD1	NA	CASVDGQGTNEKLFF	TGTGCCAGCGTTGATGGACAGGGCACTAATGAAAAACTGTTTTTT
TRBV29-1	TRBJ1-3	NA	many	CSVEEPPGNTIYF	TGCAGCGTTGAAGAACCCCCTGGAAACACCATATATTTT
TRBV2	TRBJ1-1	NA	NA	CASSEKGWSTEAFF	TGTGCCAGCAGTGAGAAGGGATGGAGCACTGAAGCTTTCTTT
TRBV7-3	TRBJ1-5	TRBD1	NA	CASRYDRGHHPTQHF	TGTGCCAGCAGGTACGACAGGGGGCACCACCCTACCCAGCATTTT
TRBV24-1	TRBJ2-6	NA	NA	CATSDSTGANVLTF	TGTGCCACCAGTGATTCGACAGGGGCCAACGTCCTGACTTTC
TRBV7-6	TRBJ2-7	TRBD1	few	CASSPHPGQGEYEQYF	TGTGCCAGCAGCCCGCATCCGGGACAGGGGGAGTACGAGCAGTACTTC
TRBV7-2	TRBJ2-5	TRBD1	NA	CASSPPGTGETQYF	TGTGCCAGCAGCCCACCTGGGACAGGGGAGACCCAGTACTTC
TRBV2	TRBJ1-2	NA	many	CASRGFDYTF	TGTGCCAGCAGAGGATTCGACTACACCTTC
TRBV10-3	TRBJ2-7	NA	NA	CASSSGISYEQYF	TGTGCCAGCAGTTCTGGCATCTCCTACGAGCAGTACTTC
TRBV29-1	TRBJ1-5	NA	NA	CSVELPWSAGEPQHF	TGCAGCGTTGAGCTCCCATGGTCGGCCGGGGAGCCCCAGCATTTT
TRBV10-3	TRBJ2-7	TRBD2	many	CAITDSGRVNEQYF	TGTGCCATCACCGATAGCGGGAGGGTAAACGAGCAGTACTTC
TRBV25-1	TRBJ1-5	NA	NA	CASSEVGHGNQPQHF	TGTGCCAGCAGTGAAGTGGGACATGGCAATCAGCCCCAGCATTTT
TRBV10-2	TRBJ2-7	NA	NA	CASSLLSGHEQYF	TGTGCCAGCAGTTTACTGTCTGGACACGAGCAGTACTTC
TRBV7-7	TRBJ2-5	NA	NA	CASSRVRGGDTQYF	TGTGCTAGCAGCCGTGTCAGGGGCGGAGACACCCAGTACTTC
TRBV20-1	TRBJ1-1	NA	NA	CSAREGDLNTEAFF	TGCAGTGCTAGAGAGGGGGACCTGAACACTGAAGCTTTCTTT
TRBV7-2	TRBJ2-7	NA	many	CASSDRSLAYEQYF	TGTGCCAGCAGTGACAGGTCCCTCGCCTACGAGCAGTACTTC
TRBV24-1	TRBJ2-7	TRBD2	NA	CANEVLAGVRPHYEQYF	TGTGCCAACGAGGTATTAGCGGGAGTTCGTCCCCACTACGAGCAGTACTTC
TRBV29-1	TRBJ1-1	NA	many	CSVGPLTADTEAFF	TGCAGCGTGGGGCCGTTGACAGCGGACACTGAAGCTTTCTTT
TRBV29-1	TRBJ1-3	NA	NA	CSLSPRANTIYF	TGCAGCTTATCACCTCGGGCCAACACCATATATTTT
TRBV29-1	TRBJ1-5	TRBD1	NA	CSADRARNQPQHF	TGCAGCGCCGACAGGGCCCGCAATCAGCCCCAGCATTTT